The present entry profiles one T cell receptor (beta chain) with its context. Its antigen is as yet unknown. Produced via immunoSEQ multiplex PCR; TCRdb's table is partial and in-frame only. The sample lists around 100,000 clones; approximately 91% were seen once. These data originate in a study of siplizumab effects on memory and regulatory T cells. Study results and caveats: Alloreactive sequences whose origin lay in unstimulated CD4+ memory cells were significantly reduced by siplizumab. Major contributors to the alloresponse seemed to be naive T cells, which also appeared more diverse than memory cells.

Sequencing used CD4+ T cells sorted from blood. The origin of this receptor is a human donor in good health.

Here the CDR3 reads CASSFRSTLTGVAGYTF. The CDR3 DNA is TGTGCCAGCAGCTTCCGAAGCACTCTGACAGGGGTCGCTGGCTACACCTTC. The V and J genes are TRBV7-2 and TRBJ1-2; 8 positions agree with TRBD1. CDR3 length: 17 amino acids. The trim removed 3 bases at V and 7 bases at J, leaving 16 bases unmatched. CDR1 and CDR2 from the germline V gene are SGHTA and FQGNSA. Using reference TRBV7-2 and TRBJ1-2 for the parts outside the CDR3, the full variable domain is GAGVSQSPSNKVTEKGKDVELRCDPISGHTALYWYRQSLGQGLEFLIYFQGNSAPDKSGLPSDRFSAERTGGSVSTLTIQRTQQEDSAVYLCASSFRSTLTGVAGYTFGSGTRLTVV.